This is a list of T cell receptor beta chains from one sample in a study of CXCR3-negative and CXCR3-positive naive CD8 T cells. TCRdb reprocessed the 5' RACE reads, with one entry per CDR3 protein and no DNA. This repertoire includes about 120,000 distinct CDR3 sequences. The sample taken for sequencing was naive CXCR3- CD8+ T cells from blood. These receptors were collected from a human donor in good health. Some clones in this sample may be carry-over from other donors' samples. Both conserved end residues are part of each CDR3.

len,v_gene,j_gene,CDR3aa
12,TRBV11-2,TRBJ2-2,CASSLGAGELFF
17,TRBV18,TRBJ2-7,CASSPFERTAQIHEQYF
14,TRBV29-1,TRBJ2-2,CSVEGNANTGELFF
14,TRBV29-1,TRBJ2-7,CSVAGTLGTYEQYF
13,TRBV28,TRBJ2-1,CASSFGRHNEQFF
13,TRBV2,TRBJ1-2,CASSEWQGYGYTF
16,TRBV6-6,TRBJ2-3,CASGTGGYLSTDTQYF
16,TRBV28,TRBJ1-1,CASSPDRELVNTEAFF
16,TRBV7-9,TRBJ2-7,CASSTTTTGTGLEQYF
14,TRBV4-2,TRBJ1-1,CASSQEGATTEAFF
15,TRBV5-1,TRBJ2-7,CASSFGDQAPLEQYF
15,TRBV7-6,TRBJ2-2,CASSLIAENTGELFF
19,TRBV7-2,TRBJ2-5,CASSFNPGTGVLYGETQYF
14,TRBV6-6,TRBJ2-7,CASSEGGGPYEQYF
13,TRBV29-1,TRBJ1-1,CSGVDRGYTEAFF
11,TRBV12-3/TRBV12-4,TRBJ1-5,CASSLGVFQHF
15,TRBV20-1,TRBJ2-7,CSARSLAGGSYEQYF
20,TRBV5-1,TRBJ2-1,CASSLGLAGGPDPYYNEQFF
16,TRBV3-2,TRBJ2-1,CASSQTLGGHYNEQFF
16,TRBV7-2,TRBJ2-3,CASSPWTSGYTDTQYF
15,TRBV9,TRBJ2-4,CASSAWGSAKNIQYF
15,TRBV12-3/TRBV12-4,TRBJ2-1,CASSLGGPETNEQFF
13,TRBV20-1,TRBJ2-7,CSARGASAYEQYF
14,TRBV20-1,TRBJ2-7,CSARDMRVYYEQYF
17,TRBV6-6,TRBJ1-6,CASSYTQGGDWGFDLHF
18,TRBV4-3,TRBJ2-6,CASSQDRRRVTGANVLTF
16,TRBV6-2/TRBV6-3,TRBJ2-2,CASSPLERGDTGELFF
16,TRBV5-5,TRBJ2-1,CASSLVPTGALSEQFF
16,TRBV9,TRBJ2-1,CASSASSSGVYNEQFF
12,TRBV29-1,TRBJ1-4,CSVLAGGEKLFF
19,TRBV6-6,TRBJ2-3,CASSYARPSGIGGTDTQYF
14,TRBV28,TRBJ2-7,CASQRTGAYYEQYF
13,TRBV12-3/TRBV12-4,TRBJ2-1,CASTLGGVNEQFF
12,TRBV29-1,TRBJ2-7,CSVAEFSYEQYF
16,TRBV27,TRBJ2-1,CASSPNPNTGHNEQFF
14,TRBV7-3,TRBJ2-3,CASSLRDVTDTQYF
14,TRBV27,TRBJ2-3,CASSLTGITDTQYF
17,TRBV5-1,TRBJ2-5,CASSLGVRLGYTETQYF
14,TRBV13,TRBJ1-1,CASSTGRGVTEAFF
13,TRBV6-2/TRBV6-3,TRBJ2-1,CASSYLDPNEQFF
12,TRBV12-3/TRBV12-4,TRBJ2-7,CASSLAMGEQYF
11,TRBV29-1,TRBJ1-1,CSVLEFAEAFF